What follows are 23 T cell receptor beta chains derived from one specimen sequenced in a study of control samples from healthy donors and cancer patients. Using immunoSEQ multiplex PCR, the repertoire was profiled, and TCRdb retains in-frame clones only, with some absent. The sample has fewer than 250,000 clones, about 90% seen once. The sample was blood. The receptors derive from a man aged 25-45 years in good health.

The chain couples TRBV30 to TRBJ2-5; D gene uncertain. Trimming removed 0 bases at V and 1 base at J, with 6 bases between. The germline V gene has CDR1 GTSNPN and CDR2 SVGIG (reference sequence). The CDR3 loop spans 13 amino acids. The CDR3 loop is CAWSVNSQETQYF. The CDR3, as DNA: TGTGCCTGGAGTGTCAACAGCCAAGAGACCCAGTACTTC.

The rearrangement uses TRBV5-1 and TRBJ2-2; 9 nucleotides agree with TRBD1. The ends lost 4 bases at V and 3 bases at J; junction bases unmatched: 10. The CDR3 spans 17 residues. The V gene's germline CDR1 is SGHRS and CDR2 YFSETQ. In nucleotides, the CDR3 is TGCGCCAGCAGCGGGAAGGGACAGGGCCGCGACACCGGGGAGCTGTTTTTT. Translating it yields CASSGKGQGRDTGELFF.

The chain is built from TRBV4-2 and TRBJ2-3; TRBD2 matches at 7 bases. V shed 4 bases, J shed 1 base, and the junction held 20 bases outside the gene matches. The CDR3 extends over 20 amino acids. The germline gives CDR1 LGHNA, CDR2 YNFKEQ. The CDR3 loop reads CASSPRRVSGVPSRTDTQYF. The CDR3 DNA reads TGTGCCAGCAGCCCCCGCCGGGTGAGCGGGGTTCCGTCTCGCACAGATACGCAGTATTTT.

As regards this clone: The sample contains more than one DNA sequence encoding this CDR3. The CDR3 DNA follows: TGTGCCAGTAATGGAGATACGCAGTATTTT. Protein sequence: CASNGDTQYF. The chain is built from TRBV19 and TRBJ2-3; D gene unclear. Germline V lookup: CDR1 LNHDA, CDR2 SQIVND (reference sequence). Between the trimmed V and J ends, which lost 7 bases and 5 bases, there was a span of 4 bases. The CDR3 is 10 residues long.

The chain joins TRBV12-5 to TRBJ1-6; TRBD1 matches at 9 bases. The ends lost 8 bases at V and 6 bases at J; junction bases unmatched: 8. CDR1 and CDR2 from the germline V gene are LGHNT and FRNRAP. CDR3 size: 15 residues. The CDR3 DNA is TGTGCTAGTCTATCTGGACAGGGGTTTAATTCACCCCTCCACTTT. Translated, it gives CASLSGQGFNSPLHF.

The rearrangement joins TRBV7-9 to TRBJ1-6, with D unclear. Germline loops: CDR1 SEHNR, CDR2 FQNEAQ (reference sequence). CDR3 length: 13 amino acids. V lost 1 base to trimming and J lost 10 bases, with 8 bases between them. The CDR3 is CASSLEVESPLHF. DNA for the CDR3: TGTGCCAGCAGCTTAGAGGTTGAATCACCCCTCCACTTT.

The sample holds a few counts of this clone. This chain uses TRBV11-2 with TRBJ2-7; the D gene could be TRBD1 or TRBD2 (5 bases each). The CDR3 sequence is 15 residues long. Trimming left V 5 bases short and J 7 bases short, with 21 bases between. Germline lookup yields CDR1 SGHAT and CDR2 FQNNGV. The CDR3 protein is CASSPLPGTGGEQYF. CDR3 DNA: TGTGCCAGCAGCCCATTACCCGGGACGGGCGGGGAGCAGTACTTC. The entire variable domain, with the rest obtained from reference TRBV11-2 and TRBJ2-7, is as follows: EAGVAQSPRYKIIEKRQSVAFWCNPISGHATLYWYQQILGQGPKLLIQFQNNGVVDDSQLPKDRFSAERLKGVDSTLKIQPAKLEDSAVYLCASSPLPGTGGEQYFGPGTRLTVT.

V gene TRBV11-2 combines with J gene TRBJ1-1; 7 positions match TRBD1. The CDR3 runs 16 residues. V lost 3 bases, J lost 3 bases, and 10 bases stayed unmatched. Germline CDR1 is SGHAT and CDR2 is FQNNGV. CDR3 bases: TGTGCCAGCAGCTTGCAACAGGGGCGTCCCGACACTGAAGCTTTCTTT. As protein: CASSLQQGRPDTEAFF.

This rearrangement joins TRBV19 to TRBJ1-2; no clear D. Trimming took off 0 bases at V and 8 bases at J, with 16 bases between the two ends. The CDR3 is 15 residues long. CDR1 and CDR2 from the germline V gene are LNHDA and SQIVND (reference sequence). The CDR3 DNA sequence: TGTGCCAGTAGTATAGATCCCCGTGGAGCTGGCGGCTACACCTTC. Protein: CASSIDPRGAGGYTF.

Regarding this clone: The junction and the germline gene differ at one end; a read error may be behind it. The chain uses TRBV29-1 and TRBJ2-7; 8 bases fit TRBD1. From germline, CDR1 is SQVTM and CDR2 ANQGSEA. There are 14 residues in the CDR3. CDR3 nucleotide sequence: TGCAGCGTGTTCGGGACAGGTTCTTCTTACGCGCAGTACTTC. It is translated as CSVFGTGSSYAQYF.

This chain joins TRBV7-9 and TRBJ1-1; 7 nucleotides agree with TRBD1. V shed 8 bases, J shed 5 bases, and the junction held 8 bases outside the gene matches. This CDR3 spans 13 amino acids. Germline lookup yields CDR1 SEHNR and CDR2 FQNEAQ (reference sequence). Written as DNA, the CDR3 is TGTGCCAGCTTCGAGGGGGCGAGAACTGAAGCTTTCTTT. It yields the protein CASFEGARTEAFF.

V is TRBV6-6 and J is TRBJ1-6; no clear D gene. The CDR3 runs 17 residues. Germline loops: CDR1 MNHNY, CDR2 SVGAGI (reference sequence). V gave up 5 bases and J gave up 0 bases, with 14 bases separating them. This CDR3 is CASSLVVGSSYNSPLHF. The CDR3 DNA reads as TGTGCCAGCAGTCTGGTTGTGGGGAGCTCCTATAATTCACCCCTCCACTTT.

The rearrangement links TRBV4-2 to TRBJ2-3, with 9 bases lining up with TRBD1. Trimming at V came to 3 bases and at J to 3 bases, leaving 13 bases not matched to a gene. CDR1 LGHNA and CDR2 YNFKEQ come from the germline V gene. CDR3 length equals 18 residues. The CDR3 loop is CASSHPDRGTVLTDTQYF. The CDR3 DNA follows: TGTGCCAGCAGCCACCCAGACAGGGGGACTGTTCTTACAGATACGCAGTATTTT.

The J gene is TRBJ2-7, the V gene TRBV6-5; unclear D gene. CDR1 is MNHEY, CDR2 SVGAGI, per germline. CDR3 length: 11 amino acids. Trimming stripped 8 bases from V and 0 bases from J, with 5 bases between. DNA for the CDR3: TGTGCCAGCCTGGCCTCCTACGAGCAGTACTTC. This gives the protein CASLASYEQYF.

CDR3 residues: CASSYSDGYNEQFF. CDR3 in DNA: TGTGCCAGCAGTTACTCGGACGGCTACAATGAGCAGTTCTTC. The chain uses TRBV6-5 and TRBJ2-1; no reliable D call. The length of the CDR3 is 14 residues. Germline loops: CDR1 MNHEY, CDR2 SVGAGI. The V end was cut by 0 bases, the J end by 3 bases, with 6 bases between.

This chain uses TRBV2 with TRBJ2-2; no reliable D call. Germline CDR1 and CDR2: SNHLY and FYNNEI. V gave up 8 bases and J gave up 12 bases, with 16 bases separating them. The CDR3 has 12 amino acids. The CDR3 region is CASGSQTPQLFF. CDR3 coding DNA: TGTGCCAGCGGTTCACAGACTCCCCAGCTGTTTTTT.

The count of this clone is one. J is TRBJ2-1 and V is TRBV27, with D possibly matching TRBD2 (5 bases). Germline CDR1 reads MNHEY; CDR2 reads SMNVEV (reference sequence). The CDR3 loop spans 14 amino acids. Trimming took 5 bases from V and 1 from J, leaving 9 bases between them. CDR3 residues: CASSDSGSYNEQFF. The CDR3 nucleotides are TGTGCCAGCAGTGATTCGGGATCCTACAATGAGCAGTTCTTC.

V usage is TRBV24-1 and J usage is TRBJ2-1; TRBD1 or TRBD2 may be the D gene (5 bases each). The CDR3 covers 17 residues. CDR1 and CDR2 (germline): KGHDR, SFDVKD. V was shortened by 6 bases and J by 7 bases, with 24 bases between the two germline ends. The CDR3 sequence is CATSPQQGTGGFNEQFF. CDR3 coding DNA: TGTGCCACCAGTCCCCAACAAGGCACAGGAGGATTTAATGAGCAGTTCTTC.

The chain carries TRBV4-1 and TRBJ1-4; TRBD1 might be the D (6 bases). Germline V gene sequence: CDR1 MGHRA, CDR2 YSYEKL. The CDR3 is 16 amino acids. Trimming took off 3 bases at V and 5 bases at J, with 16 bases between the two ends. The CDR3 region is CASSQSPGTLNEKLFF. The CDR3 DNA follows: TGCGCCAGCAGCCAGAGCCCCGGGACATTGAATGAAAAACTGTTTTTT.

The chain combines TRBV11-2 with TRBJ2-7; no clear D gene. The CDR3 totals 14 residues. The germline CDR1 and CDR2 sequences are SGHAT and FQNNGV. V lost 1 base and J lost 12, with 19 bases in between. CDR3: CASSLGRLETRRYF. Written as DNA, the CDR3 is TGTGCCAGCAGCTTAGGGCGACTGGAGACTCGGCGGTACTTC.

V usage is TRBV5-4 and J usage is TRBJ2-3; 8 bases fit TRBD2. Germline CDR1 SGHNT, CDR2 YYREEE (reference sequence). The ends lost 3 bases at V and 2 bases at J; junction bases unmatched: 5. The CDR3 loop spans 15 amino acids. CDR3 coding DNA: TGTGCCAGCAGCTCTCGGGGGGGAAACACAGATACGCAGTATTTT. This gives the protein CASSSRGGNTDTQYF.

The rearrangement uses TRBV5-1 and TRBJ1-1, with D unresolved. Germline CDR1 SGHRS, CDR2 YFSETQ. V shed 1 base and J shed 0 bases, with 7 bases lying between them. There are 14 residues in the CDR3. CDR3 region: CASSLQAMNTEAFF. CDR3 nucleotides: TGCGCCAGCAGCTTGCAGGCTATGAACACTGAAGCTTTCTTT.

The V and J genes are TRBV3-1 (or the pseudogene TRBV3-2) and TRBJ2-4; D unresolved. CDR1 and CDR2 from the germline V gene are LGHDT and YNNKEL (reference sequence). CDR3 length: 13 amino acids. Trimming cost V 0 bases and J 13 bases, with 13 bases left between them. CDR3 nucleotides: TGTGCCAGCAGCCAAGATTTAGGCAGGTCCCAGTACTTC. Amino acid sequence: CASSQDLGRSQYF.